The 29 T cell receptor beta chains below all came from one sample that was sequenced in a study of metastatic and nonmetastatic thyroid tumors. TCRdb recomputed clones from the PCR reads via MiXCR. The profile shows more than 90,000 clones, roughly 13% of them singletons. No patient had received any treatment before thyroid surgery. Input material: blood. These receptors were taken from a female donor with papillary thyroid cancer or a benign thyroid nodule (not recorded which). Some clones in this sample may be carry-over from other donors' samples.

This clone was found many times. The gene calls are TRBV6-1 and TRBJ1-3, with a weak D call TRBD1 (5 bases). Germline V gene lookup returns CDR1 MNHNS and CDR2 SASEGT. The V and J ends lost 0 bases and 2 bases respectively, with 8 bases between them. The CDR3 is 15 residues long. CDR3 protein: CASSEAGGTGNTIYF. In DNA form, the CDR3 reads TGTGCCAGCAGTGAAGCGGGGGGGACTGGAAACACCATATATTTT.

The CDR3 region has the DNA TGTGCCAGCAGACCAAACCCCGGGACAGTCAGATTCTCCTATGGCTACACCTTC. Translating gives CASRPNPGTVRFSYGYTF. V gene TRBV12-3 or TRBV12-4 combines with J gene TRBJ1-2; 7 bases align to TRBD1. The CDR3 totals 18 residues. The V and J ends lost 6 bases and 4 bases, in that order; junction bases with no gene match: 20.

This clone was seen repeatedly, ten times or more. The chain links TRBV11-2 to TRBJ2-7; a possible D gene is TRBD1 (6 bases). The V gene's germline CDR1 is SGHAT and CDR2 FQNNGV. CDR3 length: 15 amino acids. V was cut by 5 bases and J by 4 bases, with 18 bases left in between. CDR3 loop: CASSPAWGPGYEQYF. The CDR3 bases are TGTGCCAGCAGCCCAGCATGGGGGCCGGGGTACGAGCAGTACTTC.

Details on this clone: One end of the junction varies from germline; a read error may be responsible. V usage is TRBV12-3 or TRBV12-4 and J usage is TRBJ1-5; 7 bases align to TRBD1. This CDR3 region has 15 residues. CDR3 sequence reads: CSSSLGGGPRQPQHF. The CDR3 bases are TGTTCCAGCAGTTTAGGAGGGGGCCCGAGGCAGCCCCAGCATTTT.

This clone has ten or more counts. A much larger clone lies one base from this, so it may be a read error. The CDR3 spells CASTAEAGSNSPLHF. In nucleotides, the CDR3 is TGTGCCAGCACCGCGGAAGCAGGATCTAATTCACCCCTCCACTTT. This sequence joins TRBV2 and TRBJ1-6; D unresolved. Germline values: CDR1 SNHLY, CDR2 FYNNEI. The ends were cut back, 7 bases at V and 6 bases at J, with 16 bases in the middle. This CDR3 has 15 residues.

The sample holds many counts of this clone. V is TRBV24-1 and J is TRBJ2-1, with D perhaps matching TRBD2 (6 bases). The V and J ends lost 4 bases and 8 bases respectively, with 14 bases between them. The V gene's germline CDR1 is KGHDR and CDR2 SFDVKD. The CDR3 contains 14 residues. DNA of the CDR3: TGTGCCACCAGTGAGCCGACTAGAGTAGATGAGCAGTTCTTC. Its protein is CATSEPTRVDEQFF.

This clone was found many times. The chain joins TRBV6-1 to TRBJ1-5, with TRBD1 matching over 9 bases. This CDR3 region has 15 residues. Germline lookup yields CDR1 MNHNS and CDR2 SASEGT. V lost 6 bases and J lost 4; bases outside the gene matches: 7. This chain's CDR3 is CASRVTGGSNQPQHF. CDR3 nucleotides: TGTGCCAGCAGAGTGACAGGGGGGTCGAATCAGCCCCAGCATTTT.

This clone has a count of ten or more. The chain is built from TRBV20-1 and TRBJ1-6, with D uncertain. Germline V lookup: CDR1 DFQATT, CDR2 SNEGSKA (reference sequence). V was trimmed by 6 bases and J by 0 bases, leaving 12 bases between them. The CDR3 has 15 amino acids. CDR3 DNA: TGCAGTGCCGCAACGATTAGCTCCTATAATTCACCCCTCCACTTT. Amino acids: CSAATISSYNSPLHF.

With respect to this clone: This sequence may be a read error, since a much larger clone differs from it by one base. The CDR3 does not end in the conserved phenylalanine or tryptophan, so this is likely a read error. V usage is TRBV19 and J usage is TRBJ1-1; the D gene is possibly TRBD1 (5 bases). V was cut by 5 bases and J by 10 bases, with 11 bases left in between. CDR3 length equals 11 residues. Germline loops: CDR1 LNHDA, CDR2 SQIVND (reference sequence). The CDR3 DNA is TGTGCCAGTAGTGAGGGGTTGAGAGCTTTCTCT. It yields the protein CASSEGLRAFS.

The chain links TRBV28 to TRBJ1-1, with D perhaps TRBD1 (6 bases). This CDR3 spans 14 amino acids. Per germline, CDR1 MDHEN and CDR2 SYDVKM. The V end lost 6 bases, the J end lost 5 bases, and 16 bases lay between the germline ends. CDR3: CASSTQGPRTEAFF. CDR3 sequence (DNA): TGTGCCAGCAGCACCCAGGGGCCTCGGACTGAAGCTTTCTTT.

This clone has at least ten counts. The chain uses TRBV5-1 and TRBJ2-1; the D is unclear. Trimming cost V 2 bases and J 4 bases, with 7 bases left between them. Per the germline V gene, CDR1 is SGHRS and CDR2 is YFSETQ. The CDR3 loop spans 13 amino acids. The CDR3 nucleotides read TGCGCCAGCAGCTTAGACGGATACAATGAGCAGTTCTTC. This translates into CASSLDGYNEQFF.

The chain links TRBV27 to TRBJ2-7, with D uncertain. This CDR3 contains 14 residues. The V gene's germline CDR1 is MNHEY and CDR2 SMNVEV (reference sequence). V gave up 6 bases and J gave up 2 bases, with 14 bases separating them. For the CDR3, the DNA is TGTGCCAGCAGGGTGGGAATCTTCCCCTACGAGCAGTACTTC. Its translation: CASRVGIFPYEQYF.

This clone has ten or more counts. This chain connects TRBV4-1 to TRBJ1-4, with D unclear. The CDR3 covers 15 residues. Germline V lookup: CDR1 MGHRA, CDR2 YSYEKL. Between the trimmed V and J ends, which lost 4 bases and 0 bases, there was a span of 9 bases. The CDR3 DNA is TGCGCCAGCAGCCTGAGGTTTCCAACTAATGAAAAACTGTTTTTT. It yields the protein CASSLRFPTNEKLFF.

A few counts support this clone. This may arise from a read error, as a much more abundant clone is one base away. The V call is TRBV5-4, the J call TRBJ2-1, with D perhaps TRBD2 (5 bases). The V end lost 8 bases, the J end lost 7 bases, and 13 bases lay between the germline ends. The germline gives CDR1 SGHNT, CDR2 YYREEE (reference sequence). The CDR3 has 12 amino acids. The DNA of the CDR3 is TGTGCCAGAAGCACGGACTTAAATGAGCAGTTCTTC. Protein: CARSTDLNEQFF.

This clone was counted at least ten times. This chain connects TRBV7-9 to TRBJ2-2; D is uncertain. V dropped 5 bases and J dropped 6 bases, with 7 bases sitting between them. In germline, CDR1 is SEHNR, CDR2 FQNEAQ (reference sequence). The length of the CDR3 is 12 residues. The CDR3 DNA follows: TGTGCCAGCAGCCGATCGGCCGGGGAGCTGTTTTTT. Translating gives CASSRSAGELFF. The variable domain in full, with the rest retrieved from reference TRBV7-9 and TRBJ2-2, is DTGVSQNPRHKITKRGQNVTFRCDPISEHNRLYWYRQTLGQGPEFLTYFQNEAQLEKSRLLSDRFSAERPKGSFSTLEIQRTEQGDSAMYLCASSRSAGELFFGEGSRLTVL.

This clone was seen many times. The rearrangement links TRBV7-2 to TRBJ2-5, with D maybe TRBD2 (5 bases). CDR3 size: 14 residues. The V end lost 5 bases, the J end lost 5 bases, and 15 bases lay between the germline ends. Germline V CDR1 and CDR2: SGHTA, FQGNSA. CDR3 in DNA: TGTGCCAGCAGCAACACTAGGTTTGGGGAGACCCAGTACTTC. It encodes CASSNTRFGETQYF.

This clone occurred many times. The V gene is TRBV6-5, the J gene TRBJ2-3, with D tentatively TRBD1 (6 bases). The CDR3 runs to 16 residues. V was cut by 2 bases and J by 7 bases, with 19 bases left in between. Germline CDR1 is MNHEY and CDR2 is SVGAGI. The CDR3 reads CASSYGIGQRGNTQYF. CDR3 bases: TGTGCCAGCAGTTACGGGATAGGGCAAAGGGGGAATACGCAGTATTTT.

This clone was counted ten times or more. The chain uses TRBV6-6 and TRBJ2-6; a possible D gene is TRBD1 (6 bases). CDR1 is MNHNY and CDR2 is SVGAGI in the germline V gene (reference sequence). The CDR3 has 19 amino acids. Trimming took 5 bases from V and 0 from J, leaving 20 bases between them. CDR3 protein: CASSPLGHLPFSGANVLTF. The CDR3 nucleotides are TGTGCCAGCAGTCCTCTGGGACACCTACCCTTCTCTGGGGCCAACGTCCTGACTTTC.

This clone was recorded at least ten times. This rearrangement joins TRBV28 to TRBJ1-2; D ambiguous. This CDR3 comprises 16 residues. V lost 4 bases, J lost 4 bases, and 19 bases lay in between. Germline V gene lookup returns CDR1 MDHEN and CDR2 SYDVKM. Here the CDR3 reads CASSSRGVGVGYGYTF. The CDR3 nucleotides read TGTGCCAGCAGTTCACGAGGTGTCGGGGTTGGCTATGGCTACACCTTC.

This clone has a count of ten or more. This chain connects TRBV28 to TRBJ2-6, with 9 bases matching TRBD1. Trimming removed 10 bases from V and 2 bases from J; junction bases left unmatched: 12. There are 17 residues in the CDR3. CDR1 is MDHEN, CDR2 SYDVKM, per germline. CDR3 loop: CATDPGQGVAGANVLTF. Written as DNA, the CDR3 is TGTGCCACCGATCCGGGACAGGGAGTTGCTGGGGCCAACGTCCTGACTTTC.

This clone was counted at least ten times. The J gene is TRBJ1-1, the V gene TRBV18; 7 nucleotides align to TRBD1. This CDR3 is built from 13 residues. CDR1 is KGHSH and CDR2 is LQKENI in the germline V gene. V lost 5 bases to trimming and J lost 11 bases; unmatched junction nucleotides: 11. The CDR3 protein is CASSFRDRGTAFF. In nucleotides, the CDR3 is TGTGCCAGCTCATTTAGGGACAGAGGTACGGCTTTCTTT.

This clone was counted many times. V is TRBV5-1 and J is TRBJ2-2, with no clear D. The germline CDR1 and CDR2 sequences are SGHRS and YFSETQ. This CDR3 spans 13 amino acids. V was cut by 7 bases and J by 4 bases, with 11 bases left in between. The CDR3 DNA reads TGCGCCAGCGCCCAAGGAGTCACCGGGGAGCTGTTTTTT. Protein: CASAQGVTGELFF.

Details on this clone: Since a much larger clone is just one base distant, this may be a read error. Other DNA sequences in the same sample also yield this CDR3. J is TRBJ2-1 and V is TRBV10-3; D gene uncertain. Trimming cost V 3 bases and J 15 bases, with 12 bases left between them. In germline, CDR1 is ENHRY, CDR2 SYGVKD. CDR3 length: 11 amino acids. For the CDR3, the DNA is TGTGCCATCAGTGACGGTGGAGCCCCGTTCTTC. It specifies CAISDGGAPFF.

Concerning this clone: A much bigger clone sits one base away, suggesting this may be a read error. This sample also contains other DNA sequences that code for the same CDR3. The chain joins TRBV18 to TRBJ1-6, with a tentative D call TRBD1 (5 bases). The CDR3 is made up of 15 amino acids. The germline gives CDR1 KGHSH, CDR2 LQKENI. The CDR3: CASSLPQGLNSPLHF. The CDR3 DNA is TGCGCCAGCTCCCTTCCGCAGGGATTGAATTCACCCCTCCACTTT.

This clone was counted many times. The chain uses TRBV6-1 and TRBJ2-5; TRBD1 matches 7 bases. This CDR3 has 14 residues. Germline CDR1 is MNHNS and CDR2 is SASEGT. The ends lost 6 bases at V and 2 bases at J; junction bases unmatched: 6. The CDR3 sequence: CASRDRLLQETQYF. The CDR3 DNA reads TGTGCCAGCAGGGACAGGCTCTTACAAGAGACCCAGTACTTC.

In its sample, this clone was seen many times. This chain links TRBV12-3 or TRBV12-4 with TRBJ2-1; 8 nucleotides line up with TRBD2. Losses at the gene ends were 6 bases for V and 8 bases for J; bases not matched to a gene: 21. The CDR3 totals 18 residues. This CDR3 reads CASRTTRWLAGRSYEQFF. CDR3 DNA: TGTGCCAGCAGAACTACCCGGTGGCTAGCGGGCAGGTCGTATGAGCAGTTCTTC.

This clone was recorded many times. The chain employs TRBV5-6 and TRBJ2-1; 10 bases map to TRBD1. The germline V gene encodes CDR1 SGHDT and CDR2 YYEEEE. The CDR3 is made up of 15 amino acids. After removal of 0 bases from V and 5 bases from J, the junction contained 2 bases not matched to a gene. The DNA of the CDR3 is TGTGCCAGCAGCTTGGAAGGGACAGGGGACAATGAGCAGTTCTTC. This gives the protein CASSLEGTGDNEQFF.

This chain links TRBV28 with TRBJ2-3; 8 positions match TRBD2. CDR3 length: 16 amino acids. Germline V gene sequence: CDR1 MDHEN, CDR2 SYDVKM. Losses at the gene ends were 5 bases for V and 5 bases for J; bases not matched to a gene: 12. The CDR3 loop is CASSPLTGRARDTQYF. The CDR3 region has the DNA TGTGCCAGCAGTCCCCTCACCGGGAGGGCCCGAGATACGCAGTATTTT.

The sample holds many counts of this clone. The chain joins TRBV5-1 to TRBJ2-2, with D possibly being TRBD1 or TRBD2 (5 bases each). Deletions cut 4 bases from V and 5 bases from J, with 15 bases between. This CDR3 is 15 amino acids long. Germline V gene sequence: CDR1 SGHRS, CDR2 YFSETQ. CDR3 DNA: TGCGCCAGCAGCCTAGGACGTTGGGGGACCGGGGAGCTGTTTTTT. Its translation: CASSLGRWGTGELFF.